This T cell receptor (beta chain) comes out of a study of T-cell reconstitution after alpha-beta-depleted transplantation in children. V lost 6 bases, J lost 8 bases, and 10 bases lay in between. The germline V gene encodes CDR1 DFQATT and CDR2 SNEGSKA (reference sequence). The CDR3 runs 11 residues. The study's findings and limits: Newly generated T cells supplied most T-cell counts and diversity one year post-transplant. About two months after transplant, alpha-beta T cells reportedly came from several hundred expanded graft clones. High day-60 TCRbeta diversity in some patients came from surviving recipient T cells and thymic progenitors.

Unique molecular identifiers were built into the TCRbeta library. TCRdb passed the PCR reads through MiXCR, listing each CDR3 protein once. The sample records 600,000 or so distinct CDR3 sequences, 23% being singletons. To note about this clonotype: Its antigen is unknown. A read error may explain this, as a much larger clone is one base away.

The TCR sequence derives from a boy younger than two who had a stem cell transplant for acute myeloid leukemia, so the T cells may come from the graft donor. The V and J genes are TRBV20-1 and TRBJ1-4; D remains unclear. This sample comprised PBMCs, mostly from graft donor cells, obtained 360 days after TCRalphabeta/CD19-depleted stem cell transplant. The CDR3 here is CSAPREEKLFF. The CDR3 nucleotides are TGCAGTGCCCCCCGGGAGGAAAAACTGTTTTTT.